This TCR beta chain was found in a study of blood T cell repertoires in COVID-19. Study details: All recovered Cohort 3 donors got two negative PCRs, got clearance, or saw symptom resolution.

As handled by the study authors: How many nucleated cells were present was estimated from reference gene primer amplification. Clones were read by immunoSEQ multiplex PCR, and TCRdb kept only the in-frame ones, dropping some. The D gene and trimming were derived from the DNA, and the V and J assignments and clone size from that table. This table has 330,000 or so clones, approximately 89% appearing once. CDR3 length equals 16 residues. Deletions cut 2 bases from V and 2 bases from J, with 15 bases between. The V gene's germline CDR1 is KGHSH and CDR2 LQKENI. Cohort assignment relied on participant-reported clinical history.

The sequenced material came from PBMCs or T cells enriched from blood (not recorded which). This TCR was sampled from a man aged 35-49 years in a cohort exposed to, infected with or recovered from COVID-19 (not recorded which). The chain links TRBV18 to TRBJ1-1; D possibly corresponds to TRBD1 (5 bases). The CDR3 spells CASSPILPGQNTEAFF. The CDR3 DNA reads as TGTGCCAGCTCACCAATCTTACCAGGACAAAACACTGAAGCTTTCTTT.